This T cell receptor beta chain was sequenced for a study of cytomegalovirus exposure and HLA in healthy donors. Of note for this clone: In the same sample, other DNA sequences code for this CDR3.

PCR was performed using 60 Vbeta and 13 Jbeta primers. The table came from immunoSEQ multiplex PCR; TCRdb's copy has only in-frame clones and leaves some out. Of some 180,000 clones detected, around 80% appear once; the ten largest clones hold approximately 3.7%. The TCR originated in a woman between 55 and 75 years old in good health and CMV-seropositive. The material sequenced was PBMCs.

CDR3 loop: CAWSTGGVETQYF. Written as DNA, the CDR3 is TGTGCCTGGAGCACAGGGGGAGTGGAGACCCAGTACTTC. The chain joins TRBV30 to TRBJ2-5, with TRBD1 matching over 8 bases. The V segment lost 3 bases and the J segment 5 bases; nucleotides outside the gene matches: 5. The CDR3 loop spans 13 amino acids. Germline V CDR1 and CDR2: GTSNPN, SVGIG (reference sequence).